The 14 T cell receptor beta chains listed next were all sequenced from one sample in a study of kidney transplant recipient with SARS-CoV-2 infection. TCRdb used MiXCR to reprocess the reads, holding one entry per CDR3 protein. The table lists 200,000 to 300,000 distinct CDR3 sequences, about 30% of them singletons. The source material was a blood sample, sampled at baseline and between days 110 and 120 from a kidney transplant recipient. These receptors came from a male patient aged 30 to 39 who had COVID-19 and was a kidney transplant recipient. Some T cells could come from the graft donor.

This clonotype was observed at least ten times. This chain joins TRBV20-1 and TRBJ2-7; 12 bases are a match to TRBD2. With V trimmed by 6 bases and J by 5 bases, 11 bases remained unmatched. The CDR3 is made up of 15 amino acids. CDR1 DFQATT and CDR2 SNEGSKA come from the germline V gene (reference sequence). The CDR3 DNA reads as TGCAGTGCACCAAGCCCGACTAGCGGGGGCGACGAGCAGTACTTC. Translation: CSAPSPTSGGDEQYF.

This clonotype was seen more than once but under ten times. The gene calls are TRBV5-6 and TRBJ2-1; D is possibly TRBD1 or TRBD2 (5 bases each). Germline-derived CDR1 and CDR2 are SGHDT and YYEEEE. The ends were cut back, 2 bases at V and 1 base at J, with 10 bases in the middle. This CDR3 region has 15 residues. CDR3 coding DNA: TGTGCCAGCAGCTTCGGGGCTACGTCCTACAATGAGCAGTTCTTC. Its protein is CASSFGATSYNEQFF.

With regard to this clonotype: A much larger clone differs by one base, so this may be a read error. The rearrangement uses TRBV3-1 and TRBJ1-2; D not certain. The CDR3 is 17 amino acids. The germline CDR1 and CDR2 sequences are LGHDT and YNNKEL (reference sequence). Trimming cost V 5 bases and J 4 bases, with 23 bases left between them. The CDR3 is CASSTRVTLRETYGYTF. CDR3 nucleotides: TGTGCCAGCAGCACTCGGGTCACCCTTCGAGAGACCTATGGCTACACCTTC.

This clonotype was counted a single time. One base away lies a much larger clone, so this may be a sequencing read error. The chain recombines TRBV6-1 with TRBJ1-2; possible D gene TRBD1, 5 bases. Germline lookup yields CDR1 MNHNS and CDR2 SASEGT. The CDR3 runs 17 residues. V lost 4 bases and J lost 4, with 22 bases in between. The CDR3 loop is CASSGTQGCRKTYGYTF. The CDR3 region has the DNA TGTGCCAGCAGTGGGACGCAGGGATGTAGAAAGACCTATGGCTACACCTTC.

This clonotype occurred many times. The genes are TRBV30 and TRBJ2-7, with D unresolved. With 3 bases removed from V and 5 bases from J, the gap between germline ends came to 17 bases. CDR1 and CDR2 from the germline V gene are GTSNPN and SVGIG (reference sequence). The CDR3 is made up of 14 amino acids. The CDR3 loop is CAWRRGRAWDEQYF. The CDR3 nucleotides are TGTGCCTGGAGACGAGGCCGAGCCTGGGACGAGCAGTACTTC.

The genes are TRBV7-9 and TRBJ2-5; D may be TRBD1 or TRBD2 (5 bases each). There are 13 residues in the CDR3. Germline CDR1 is SEHNR and CDR2 is FQNEAQ (reference sequence). V was cut by 5 bases and J by 4 bases, with 11 bases left in between. The CDR3 DNA reads TGTGCCAGCAGCAGGGGACCAGGAGAGACCCAGTACTTC. This gives the protein CASSRGPGETQYF.

This clonotype was detected many times. The junction shows a germline mismatch at one end, possibly a read error. The V gene is TRBV12-3 or TRBV12-4, the J gene TRBJ1-2; the D is unclear. CDR3 size: 17 residues. The CDR3 DNA reads TGTGTCAGCAGTATCGAGGTCACAGCAGGAAAGACCTATGGCTACACCTTC. The encoded protein is CVSSIEVTAGKTYGYTF.

This clonotype has ten or more counts. This chain links TRBV6-5 with TRBJ2-1, with 7 bases fitting TRBD1. The CDR3 runs 14 residues. Germline V gene data show CDR1 as MNHEY and CDR2 as SVGAGI. Unmatched junction bases numbered 13, after V lost 11 bases and J lost 6 bases. The CDR3 reads CAGNRDRDLNEQFF. The CDR3 nucleotides read TGTGCCGGGAACCGGGACAGAGACCTCAATGAGCAGTTCTTC.

This clonotype has a count of ten or more. The chain employs TRBV7-2 and TRBJ1-2; D remains unclear. V lost 4 bases, J lost 4 bases, and 22 bases lay in between. The CDR3 covers 17 residues. In germline, CDR1 is SGHTA, CDR2 FQGNSA. CDR3 region: CASSYRIRDGKTYGYTF. The DNA for the CDR3 is TGTGCCAGCAGCTATCGTATCAGAGACGGAAAGACCTATGGCTACACCTTC.

This clonotype appeared many times. J is TRBJ1-2 and V is TRBV23-1; no reliable D call. TRBV23-1 is classed as an ORF, of uncertain function. The V end lost 5 bases, the J end lost 4 bases, and 23 bases lay between the germline ends. The CDR3 consists of 17 residues. The CDR3 spells CASSSVTLRRKTYGYTF. The CDR3 DNA reads TGCGCCAGCAGTTCGGTAACGCTACGCAGAAAGACCTATGGCTACACCTTC.

In the case of this clonotype: A read error may be the cause here, since a much bigger clone is one base away. The V and J genes are TRBV5-1 and TRBJ2-5; possible D gene TRBD2, 7 bases. Germline V gene lookup returns CDR1 SGHRS and CDR2 YFSETQ. There are 14 residues in the CDR3. The CDR3 loop reads CASSPSAGQGTQYF. As DNA, the CDR3 is TGCGCCAGCAGCCCTTCAGCGGGACAAGGGACCCAGTACTTC.

As concerns this clonotype: A single base separates this from a much larger clone, so it may be a read error. This sequence joins TRBV20-1 and TRBJ1-2; D unclear. Per germline, CDR1 DFQATT and CDR2 SNEGSKA (reference sequence). The CDR3 has 8 residues. CDR3 protein: CSVNGYAF. In nucleotides, the CDR3 is TGCAGCGTAAATGGCTACGCCTTC.

This clonotype was counted at least ten times. This chain joins TRBV28 and TRBJ1-6, with 9 bases fitting TRBD1. The ends lost 4 bases at V and 8 bases at J; junction bases unmatched: 9. CDR3 length: 16 amino acids. The V gene's germline CDR1 is MDHEN and CDR2 SYDVKM. CDR3 sequence (DNA): TGTGCCAGCAGTTGGTTGGGACAGGGTTCCTATTCACCCCTCCACTTT. Its translation is CASSWLGQGSYSPLHF. Supplemented by reference TRBV28 and TRBJ1-6, the full variable domain reads DVKVTQSSRYLVKRTGEKVFLECVQDMDHENMFWYRQDPGLGLRLIYFSYDVKMKEKGDIPEGYSVSREKKERFSLILESASTNQTSMYLCASSWLGQGSYSPLHFGNGTRLTVT.

The chain links TRBV28 to TRBJ1-4; tentative D call: TRBD1 (5 bases). The CDR3 is made up of 15 amino acids. The germline V gene encodes CDR1 MDHEN and CDR2 SYDVKM. V was clipped by 2 bases and J by 7 bases, with 14 bases between them. This CDR3 reads CASSLLGGWGEKLFF. In nucleotides, the CDR3 is TGTGCCAGCAGTTTACTGGGGGGTTGGGGTGAAAAACTGTTTTTT.